Shown below are 8 T cell receptor beta chains from a single sample sequenced in a study of graft-versus-host responses after intestinal transplantation. Which antigens these TCRs recognize remains unknown. Assay: immunoSEQ multiplex PCR; the TCRdb copy retains only in-frame clones and omits some. The sample lists roughly 81,000 clones, roughly 85% occurring once. The specimen was unstimulated CD4+ T cells sorted from spleen or lymph node cells, collected before intestinal transplant. These receptors came from a human donor who received an intestinal transplant.

The CDR3 region has the DNA TGTGCCAGCAGCTTCAGAGCGGCATCAACTAATGAAAAACTGTTTTTT. It yields the protein CASSFRAASTNEKLFF. The V call is TRBV5-5, the J call TRBJ1-4; no firm D call. Trimming cost V 2 bases and J 0 bases, with 11 bases left between them. This CDR3 spans 16 amino acids. Germline V gene data show CDR1 as SGHKS and CDR2 as YYEKEE (reference sequence).

This chain uses TRBV7-6 with TRBJ2-5; tentative D call: TRBD1 (5 bases). The CDR3 extends over 14 amino acids. CDR1 is SGHVS, CDR2 FNYEAQ, per germline. V lost 0 bases and J 5 bases, leaving 10 bases between the germline ends. CDR3 residues: CASSLAGVGETQYF. CDR3 bases: TGTGCCAGCAGCTTAGCAGGGGTCGGGGAGACCCAGTACTTC.

This chain joins TRBV11-1 and TRBJ2-1, with 10 bases that match TRBD2. This CDR3 region has 14 residues. CDR1 and CDR2 from the germline V gene are SGHAT and FQDESV (reference sequence). Losses at the gene ends were 5 bases for V and 8 bases for J; bases not matched to a gene: 6. The CDR3 loop is CASSPGLAVDEQFF. The CDR3 DNA sequence: TGTGCCAGCAGCCCAGGACTAGCGGTGGATGAGCAGTTCTTC. The whole variable domain, remainder taken from reference TRBV11-1 and TRBJ2-1, is EAEVAQSPRYKITEKSQAVAFWCDPISGHATLYWYRQILGQGPELLVQFQDESVVDDSQLPKDRFSAERLKGVDSTLKIQPAELGDSAMYLCASSPGLAVDEQFFGPGTRLTVL.

The chain employs TRBV6-1 and TRBJ1-2, with D uncertain. V dropped 3 bases and J dropped 6 bases, with 11 bases sitting between them. Looked up from germline, CDR1 is MNHNS and CDR2 is SASEGT. The CDR3 spans 13 residues. Here the CDR3 reads CASSERGPHGYTF. CDR3 sequence (DNA): TGTGCCAGCAGTGAGCGGGGTCCCCATGGCTACACCTTC.

The chain joins TRBV19 to TRBJ1-5, with 9 bases that match TRBD1. The CDR3 runs to 16 residues. Germline V gene lookup returns CDR1 LNHDA and CDR2 SQIVND (reference sequence). With V trimmed by 6 bases and J by 2 bases, 8 bases remained unmatched. The CDR3 nucleotides are TGTGCCAGTAGCCGGGGACAGGGAGGGCGCAATCAGCCCCAGCATTTT. Amino acid sequence: CASSRGQGGRNQPQHF.

The gene calls are TRBV28 and TRBJ2-5, with D perhaps TRBD1 (6 bases). The last part of the DNA fits TRBJ2-7 better; the J call may be wrong. The CDR3 spans 15 residues. Germline CDR1 and CDR2: MDHEN and SYDVKM. DNA for the CDR3: TGTGCCAGCAGTTTAAGGCAGGGGCCCTCCTACGAGCAGTACTTC. Protein product: CASSLRQGPSYEQYF.

This clone has only a few counts. V and J are TRBV9 and TRBJ2-3; maybe TRBD1 (6 bases). V shed 4 bases and J shed 8 bases, with 11 bases lying between them. The CDR3 has 12 amino acids. CDR1 is SGDLS and CDR2 is YYNGEE in the germline V gene. The CDR3 bases are TGTGCCAGCAGCCCGCAGGACAGTACGCAGTATTTT. This gives the protein CASSPQDSTQYF.

This CDR3 reads CASSLRRGEQYF. CDR3 sequence (DNA): TGTGCCAGCAGTTTGCGTAGGGGGGAGCAGTACTTC. The V and J genes are TRBV6-6 and TRBJ2-7, with D perhaps matching TRBD1 (6 bases). The CDR3 has 12 residues. The germline V gene encodes CDR1 MNHNY and CDR2 SVGAGI (reference sequence). V dropped 4 bases and J dropped 7 bases, with 11 bases sitting between them.